These 8 T cell receptor beta chains share one sample of origin, sequenced in a study of CD8 T cells in ankylosing spondylitis (TCRdb year 2017). The library was made by 5' RACE. TCRdb names Illumina HiSeq 2500 as the instrument used. Using fastp at Q25 and MiXCR, TCRdb reprocessed the public reads and kept productive beta chains. Identical CDR3 proteins give one entry, which carries the most common genes and DNA. The sample profile shows fewer than 250,000 distinct CDR3 sequences; over 9.5% of them were found once. 2.5% to 3% of the sample is in the top ten clones. Material for sequencing was blood, either unsorted or a sorted T cell fraction (not recorded which). These receptor sequences come from a male donor with ankylosing spondylitis or in good health (not recorded which).

The chain carries TRBV3-1 and TRBJ2-7; 10 nucleotides match TRBD1. Trimming took 4 bases from V and 6 from J; bases not matched to a gene: 6. CDR3 length: 14 residues. CDR1 and CDR2 from the germline V gene are LGHDT and YNNKEL (reference sequence). The CDR3 DNA is TGTGCCAGCAGCCCCCGGGACAGGGGTCGCGAGCAGTACTTC. It translates to CASSPRDRGREQYF.

The sample holds many counts of this clonotype. V gene TRBV7-9 combines with J gene TRBJ2-3; D is possibly TRBD1 (5 bases). Germline values: CDR1 SEHNR, CDR2 FQNEAQ (reference sequence). The CDR3 sequence is 15 residues long. V lost 2 bases and J 3 bases, leaving 12 bases between the germline ends. The chain's CDR3 is CASSLIRGWTDTQYF. CDR3 DNA: TGTGCCAGCAGCTTAATAAGGGGATGGACAGATACGCAGTATTTT.

This clonotype was observed at least ten times. The V call is TRBV5-1, the J call TRBJ2-7, with TRBD1 identical over 8 bases. The length of the CDR3 is 14 residues. J lost 5 bases, V lost 5 bases, and 9 bases had no gene match. The germline V gene encodes CDR1 SGHRS and CDR2 YFSETQ. CDR3 sequence (DNA): TGCGCCAGCAGTAGGGCAGGGGGCCACAACGAGCAGTACTTC. It yields the protein CASSRAGGHNEQYF.

This clonotype was detected a few times. V and J are TRBV11-2 and TRBJ1-5; 7 positions agree with TRBD1. This CDR3 region has 15 residues. The V gene end was trimmed by 0 bases and the J gene end by 4 bases; junction bases not matched to a gene: 3. In germline, CDR1 is SGHAT, CDR2 FQNNGV. CDR3 bases: TGTGCCAGCAGCTTAGATTTGACAGGGAATCAGCCCCAGCATTTT. Translation: CASSLDLTGNQPQHF. The complete variable domain, with remaining parts taken from reference TRBV11-2 and TRBJ1-5, reads EAGVAQSPRYKIIEKRQSVAFWCNPISGHATLYWYQQILGQGPKLLIQFQNNGVVDDSQLPKDRFSAERLKGVDSTLKIQPAKLEDSAVYLCASSLDLTGNQPQHFGDGTRLSIL.

This clonotype was picked up many times. This chain connects TRBV28 to TRBJ2-3; 9 nucleotides match TRBD2. Germline loops: CDR1 MDHEN, CDR2 SYDVKM. CDR3 size: 14 residues. Losses at the gene ends were 5 bases for V and 6 bases for J; bases not matched to a gene: 6. Here the CDR3 reads CASSPGLASDTQYF. The CDR3 nucleotides are TGTGCCAGCAGTCCTGGACTAGCGAGCGATACGCAGTATTTT.

Many counts were recorded for this clonotype. The chain is built from TRBV12-3 or TRBV12-4 and TRBJ2-7; TRBD2 might be the D (5 bases). There are 13 residues in the CDR3. Trimming removed 5 bases at V and 6 bases at J, with 14 bases between. CDR3 amino acids: CASSRSRAAEQYF. The CDR3 DNA follows: TGTGCCAGCAGTCGGAGTAGAGCGGCCGAGCAGTACTTC.

In this sample, this clonotype turned up many times. This chain uses TRBV9 with TRBJ2-1; TRBD2 aligns across 12 bases. Germline loops: CDR1 SGDLS, CDR2 YYNGEE. This CDR3 is built from 15 residues. V was clipped by 4 bases and J by 8 bases; unmatched bases: 7. The CDR3 sequence is CASSSRLAGDHEQFF. In DNA form, the CDR3 reads TGTGCCAGCAGCTCGAGACTAGCGGGAGACCATGAGCAGTTCTTC.

The chain employs TRBV19 and TRBJ2-1, with 8 bases identical to TRBD1. CDR1 is LNHDA, CDR2 SQIVND, per germline (reference sequence). J was trimmed by 4 bases and V by 3 bases; bases with no gene match: 2. The CDR3 contains 14 residues. For the CDR3, the DNA is TGTGCCAGTAGTATGACAGGGGTTTACAATGAGCAGTTCTTC. The encoded protein is CASSMTGVYNEQFF.